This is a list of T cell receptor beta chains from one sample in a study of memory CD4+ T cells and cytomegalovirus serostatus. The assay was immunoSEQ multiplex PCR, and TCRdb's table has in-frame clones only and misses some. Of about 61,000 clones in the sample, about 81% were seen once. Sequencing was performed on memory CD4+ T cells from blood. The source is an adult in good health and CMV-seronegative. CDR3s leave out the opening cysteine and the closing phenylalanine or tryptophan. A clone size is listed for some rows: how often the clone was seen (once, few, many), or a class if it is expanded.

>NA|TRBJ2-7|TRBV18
ATSGTNRYEQY
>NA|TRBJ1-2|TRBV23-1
ASYPRARQGTYGYT
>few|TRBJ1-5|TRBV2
ASRDRARQPQH
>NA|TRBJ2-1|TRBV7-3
ASSFGGGGNEQF
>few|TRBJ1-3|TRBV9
ASSDTTGLSGNTIY
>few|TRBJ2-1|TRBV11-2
ASSLLAGNLNEQF
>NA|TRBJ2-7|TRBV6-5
ASGISNGPYEQY
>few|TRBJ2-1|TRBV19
ASSIDRGSSFNEQF
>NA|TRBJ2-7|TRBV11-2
ASSLGAGNVYEQY
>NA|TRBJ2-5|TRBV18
ASSWTPVQETQY
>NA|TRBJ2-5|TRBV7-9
ASSLGDRGRGTQY
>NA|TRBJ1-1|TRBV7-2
ASSLARREAF
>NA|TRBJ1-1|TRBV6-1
ASSSTVNTEAF
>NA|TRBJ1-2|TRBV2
ASKRNMNYGYT
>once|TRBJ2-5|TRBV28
ASSFRRGEETQY
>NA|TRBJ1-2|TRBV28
ASSPPAGQGGGYT
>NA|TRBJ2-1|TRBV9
ASSVGRGLDNEQF
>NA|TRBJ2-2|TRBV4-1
ASSQTGLPSGELF
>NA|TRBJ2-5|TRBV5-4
ASSLNSGMETQY
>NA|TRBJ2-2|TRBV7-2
ASSLGRTNTGELF
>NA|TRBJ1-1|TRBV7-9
ASSLTTNTEAF
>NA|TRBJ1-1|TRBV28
ASSPTGTGGFTEAF
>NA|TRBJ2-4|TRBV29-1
SVATGLTVAKNIQY
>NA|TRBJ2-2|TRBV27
ASSFYDSNTGELF
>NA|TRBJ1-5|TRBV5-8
ASSLFVGQGNQPQH
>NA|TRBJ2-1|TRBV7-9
ASSRRQGGDYNEQF
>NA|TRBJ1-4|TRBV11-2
ASRNRQGAAEKLF
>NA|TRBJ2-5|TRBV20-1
SVGHQETQY
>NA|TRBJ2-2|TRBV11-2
ASSPRQGHTGELF
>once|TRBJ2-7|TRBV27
ASSLQQYEQY
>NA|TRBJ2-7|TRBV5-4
ASSQGLVQYEQY
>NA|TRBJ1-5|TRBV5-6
ASSLALQGTQPQH
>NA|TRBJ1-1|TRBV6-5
ASSTGEWTEAF
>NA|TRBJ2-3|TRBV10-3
AISDQSVAGGLDTQY
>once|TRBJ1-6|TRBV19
ASSLTRGGSYNSPLH
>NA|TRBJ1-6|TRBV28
ASSSLRVPLH
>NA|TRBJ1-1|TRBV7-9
ASNSRGGHTEAF
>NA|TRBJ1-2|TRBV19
ASSIVGRNYGYT
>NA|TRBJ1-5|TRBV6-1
ASSRTGVQGQPQH
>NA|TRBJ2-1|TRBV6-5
ASTETWFGEQF
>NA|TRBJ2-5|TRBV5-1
ASSLDNTRGETQY
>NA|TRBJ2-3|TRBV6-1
ASRRVFTDTQY
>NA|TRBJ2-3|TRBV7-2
ASSLNPGAGTDTQY
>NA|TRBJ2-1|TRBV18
ASSSLSGKHYNEQF
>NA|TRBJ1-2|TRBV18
ASSPPGTGGYGYT
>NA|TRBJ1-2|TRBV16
ASSHRERGYGYT